This T cell receptor beta chain derives from a study of OX40 agonist ivuxolimab in advanced cancers. Produced via immunoSEQ multiplex PCR; TCRdb's table is partial and in-frame only. Here the sample spans about 93,000 clones, around 92% being singletons. Sampling of blood occurred at baseline, cycle 4 day 1, and cycle 7 day 1. The sample was CD4+ or CD8+ T cells sorted from blood, taken in a trial of the OX40 agonist ivuxolimab. This receptor was identified in an adult with an advanced solid tumor such as melanoma, head and neck, liver or kidney cancer.

This chain's CDR3 is CASSGGWTEAFF. Written as DNA, the CDR3 is TGTGCCAGCAGCGGCGGATGGACTGAAGCTTTCTTT. The rearrangement joins TRBV7-2 to TRBJ1-1; D is unclear. CDR3 size: 12 residues. V was pared by 5 bases and J by 5 bases, with 9 bases between. The germline V gene encodes CDR1 SGHTA and CDR2 FQGNSA.